Shown below are 18 T cell receptor beta chains from a single sample sequenced in a study of blood T cells in healthy people across ages. A second PCR of 7 to 11 cycles used a sample-barcoded 5' primer and a J-beta primer mix. One entry per CDR3 protein results from TCRdb running MiXCR on the 5' RACE reads. The table lists approximately 1,700,000 distinct CDR3 sequences, roughly 43% of them singletons. Sequencing was done on a sample of blood. The receptors were sampled from a human donor in good health.

In DNA form, the CDR3 reads TGCGCCAGCAGCCAAGATCTTGGGACCACTAGCAATCAGCCCCAGCATTTT. This gives the protein CASSQDLGTTSNQPQHF. The V call is TRBV4-3, the J call TRBJ1-5; a possible D gene is TRBD1 (5 bases). The germline V gene encodes CDR1 LGHNA and CDR2 YSLEER. Deletions cut 0 bases from V and 0 bases from J, with 12 bases between. The CDR3 sequence is 17 residues long.

This clonotype showed up just a few times. CDR3 sequence reads: CASSQDGAGALFEAFF. The CDR3 coding sequence is TGCGCCAGCAGCCAAGACGGGGCCGGGGCCTTGTTTGAAGCTTTCTTT. The gene calls are TRBV4-1 and TRBJ1-1; D may be TRBD1 (5 bases). V was pared by 0 bases and J by 7 bases, with 18 bases between. Per germline, CDR1 MGHRA and CDR2 YSYEKL. CDR3 length: 16 residues.

The gene calls are TRBV20-1 and TRBJ2-6, with D possibly being TRBD2 (6 bases). The germline gives CDR1 DFQATT, CDR2 SNEGSKA (reference sequence). There are 16 residues in the CDR3. Trimming shortened V by 3 bases and J by 0 bases, and 12 bases separated the two germline ends. CDR3 sequence reads: CSASGGASSGANVLTF. DNA for the CDR3: TGCAGTGCTAGTGGCGGGGCCAGCTCTGGGGCCAACGTCCTGACTTTC.

The sample holds a few counts of this clonotype. The rearrangement links TRBV20-1 to TRBJ1-2, with 9 bases lining up with TRBD1. V gave up 2 bases and J gave up 3 bases; unmatched junction bases: 4. Germline V gene lookup returns CDR1 DFQATT and CDR2 SNEGSKA (reference sequence). The CDR3 extends over 14 amino acids. CDR3 protein: CSARLRTGDYGYTF. The CDR3 DNA reads TGCAGTGCTAGACTTAGGACAGGGGACTATGGCTACACCTTC.

Only a few counts were recorded for this clonotype. This chain joins TRBV20-1 and TRBJ2-7; 7 positions match TRBD1. V shed 4 bases, J shed 6 bases, and the junction held 6 bases outside the gene matches. The CDR3 has 12 amino acids. The germline gives CDR1 DFQATT, CDR2 SNEGSKA (reference sequence). CDR3 DNA sequence: TGCAGTGCTACGAAGACAGGGTTCGAGCAGTACTTC. Its protein product is CSATKTGFEQYF.

The chain carries TRBV29-1 and TRBJ2-3, with 11 bases identical to TRBD1. V shed 6 bases and J 4 bases; nucleotides not matched to a gene: 9. Germline CDR1 is SQVTM and CDR2 is ANQGSEA. This CDR3 spans 15 amino acids. CDR3 protein: CSVPEDRGPADTQYF. The CDR3 DNA reads as TGCAGCGTCCCAGAGGACAGGGGGCCCGCAGATACGCAGTATTTT.

The sample holds a few counts of this clonotype. The chain has TRBV18 and TRBJ2-5; D is unresolved. Near its end, the DNA agrees better with TRBJ2-7, so the J call may be wrong. This CDR3 region has 15 residues. Germline-derived CDR1 and CDR2 are KGHSH and LQKENI. DNA of the CDR3: TGTGCCAGCTCACCACTTGACTCACCGGATTACGAGCAGTACTTC. Translated: CASSPLDSPDYEQYF.

The chain couples TRBV12-3 or TRBV12-4 to TRBJ2-3, with D tentatively TRBD1 (6 bases). CDR3 length equals 14 residues. V was trimmed by 10 bases and J by 2 bases, leaving 16 bases between them. CDR3 coding DNA: TGTGCCACCCTGAGGGGGTTAGTCACAGATACGCAGTATTTT. It specifies CATLRGLVTDTQYF.

The V gene is TRBV9, the J gene TRBJ1-4; D is perhaps TRBD1 (5 bases). The CDR3 is 16 residues long. Deletions cut 0 bases from V and 0 bases from J, with 9 bases between. CDR1 SGDLS and CDR2 YYNGEE come from the germline V gene. The CDR3 region is CASSVVLGATNEKLFF. The CDR3 DNA reads TGTGCCAGCAGCGTAGTGCTGGGGGCAACTAATGAAAAACTGTTTTTT.

The genes are TRBV6-2 or TRBV6-3 and TRBJ1-1; tentative D call: TRBD1 (6 bases). V shed 5 bases and J shed 7 bases, with 20 bases lying between them. This CDR3 has 15 residues. Germline V gene lookup returns CDR1 MNHEY and CDR2 SVGEGT. CDR3 sequence (DNA): TGTGCCAGCAGTCGAGGAGGACAGACGGAGGTTGAAGCTTTCTTT. It codes for CASSRGGQTEVEAFF.

V gene TRBV5-6 combines with J gene TRBJ1-2, with unresolved D. Per the germline V gene, CDR1 is SGHDT and CDR2 is YYEEEE. The CDR3 length is 15 residues. The V end lost 0 bases, the J end lost 0 bases, and 9 bases lay between the germline ends. The CDR3 nucleotides read TGTGCCAGCAGCTTGGTTGCCGTAGCTAACTATGGCTACACCTTC. The encoded protein is CASSLVAVANYGYTF.

The chain joins TRBV24-1 to TRBJ2-3, with a possible D match to TRBD1 (6 bases). In germline, CDR1 is KGHDR, CDR2 SFDVKD. The V end lost 4 bases, the J end lost 1 base, and 14 bases lay between the germline ends. The CDR3 covers 16 residues. This CDR3 is CATSDYRDTGTDTQYF. CDR3 DNA sequence: TGTGCCACCAGTGACTACCGGGACACAGGCACAGATACGCAGTATTTT.

This rearrangement joins TRBV2 to TRBJ1-5; a possible D gene is TRBD1 (5 bases). Germline lookup yields CDR1 SNHLY and CDR2 FYNNEI. V shed 6 bases and J shed 6 bases, with 9 bases lying between them. The length of the CDR3 is 12 residues. The CDR3 is CASRRDGQPQHF. The CDR3 DNA sequence: TGTGCCAGCAGAAGGGACGGTCAGCCCCAGCATTTT. Full variable domain (outside the CDR3, taken from reference TRBV2 and TRBJ1-5): EPEVTQTPSHQVTQMGQEVILRCVPISNHLYFYWYRQILGQKVEFLVSFYNNEISEKSEIFDDQFSVERPDGSNFTLKIRSTKLEDSAMYFCASRRDGQPQHFGDGTRLSIL.

The genes are TRBV28 and TRBJ1-1; D is perhaps TRBD1 (5 bases). This CDR3 has 14 residues. V lost 0 bases, J lost 4 bases, and 9 bases lay in between. Germline V gene sequence: CDR1 MDHEN, CDR2 SYDVKM. CDR3 protein: CASSLWVGVTEAFF. For the CDR3, the DNA is TGTGCCAGCAGTTTATGGGTAGGGGTCACTGAAGCTTTCTTT.

This clonotype was counted only a few times. The chain combines TRBV9 with TRBJ2-5, with D perhaps being TRBD1 or TRBD2 (5 bases each). V shed 4 bases and J shed 0 bases, with 13 bases lying between them. The CDR3 spans 15 residues. CDR1 is SGDLS and CDR2 is YYNGEE in the germline V gene. The CDR3 sequence is CASSSPGTYQETQYF. For the CDR3, the DNA is TGTGCCAGCAGCTCCCCGGGGACGTACCAAGAGACCCAGTACTTC.

The gene calls are TRBV7-2 and TRBJ2-7; D assignment may be TRBD1 or TRBD2 (5 bases each). Trimming shortened V by 5 bases and J by 3 bases, and 14 bases separated the two germline ends. Per germline, CDR1 SGHTA and CDR2 FQGNSA. The CDR3 spans 14 residues. The CDR3 is CASSQMGDGYEQYF. In nucleotides, the CDR3 is TGTGCCAGCAGCCAGATGGGGGACGGCTACGAGCAGTACTTC.

The rearrangement uses TRBV20-1 and TRBJ2-7, with 11 bases identical to TRBD2. The V segment lost 2 bases and the J segment 7 bases; nucleotides outside the gene matches: 7. The CDR3 sequence is 14 residues long. Germline assignment: CDR1 DFQATT and CDR2 SNEGSKA (reference sequence). As DNA, the CDR3 is TGCAGTGCTAGATTATTAGCGGGGGGGCCGGAGCAGTACTTC. Amino acid sequence: CSARLLAGGPEQYF.

V usage is TRBV30 and J usage is TRBJ1-2, with a weak D call TRBD1 (5 bases). In germline, CDR1 is GTSNPN, CDR2 SVGIG (reference sequence). Trimming stripped 0 bases from V and 8 bases from J, with 13 bases between. The CDR3 is made up of 13 amino acids. The CDR3 DNA sequence: TGTGCCTGGAGTGTGGCGGGGCTCGGCGGCTACACCTTC. Its protein is CAWSVAGLGGYTF.